Below, one TCR beta chain is given with its context. The target antigen is unknown. The CDR3 covers 14 residues. The junction had 4 bases not matched to a gene; V was cut back by 4 bases and J by 8 bases. Germline loops: CDR1 MNHEY, CDR2 SVGAGI. This entry belongs to a study of long-term antiretroviral therapy in people with HIV. Overall study findings and caveats: Clones with expansion before ART led the repertoire at all time points. HIV repertoires spanned narrower CDR3 length ranges than controls.

Sequencing used immunoSEQ v3.0 at survey level. The target of sequencing was roughly 35,000-55,000 T-cell genomes per sample. Profiling relied on immunoSEQ multiplex PCR, and the TCRdb table lists in-frame clones only, not all of them. The table includes about 25,000 clones, 70% to 80% detected once. The sample consisted of unsorted PBMCs, taken 1.2 years after starting antiretroviral therapy. The V and J genes are TRBV6-5 and TRBJ2-1, with TRBD2 identical over 11 bases. This clonotype originated in a woman between 40 and 55 years old with HIV. The CDR3 nucleotides are TGTGCCAGCAGTTCGACTAGCGGGAACTATGAGCAGTTCTTC. Protein: CASSSTSGNYEQFF.